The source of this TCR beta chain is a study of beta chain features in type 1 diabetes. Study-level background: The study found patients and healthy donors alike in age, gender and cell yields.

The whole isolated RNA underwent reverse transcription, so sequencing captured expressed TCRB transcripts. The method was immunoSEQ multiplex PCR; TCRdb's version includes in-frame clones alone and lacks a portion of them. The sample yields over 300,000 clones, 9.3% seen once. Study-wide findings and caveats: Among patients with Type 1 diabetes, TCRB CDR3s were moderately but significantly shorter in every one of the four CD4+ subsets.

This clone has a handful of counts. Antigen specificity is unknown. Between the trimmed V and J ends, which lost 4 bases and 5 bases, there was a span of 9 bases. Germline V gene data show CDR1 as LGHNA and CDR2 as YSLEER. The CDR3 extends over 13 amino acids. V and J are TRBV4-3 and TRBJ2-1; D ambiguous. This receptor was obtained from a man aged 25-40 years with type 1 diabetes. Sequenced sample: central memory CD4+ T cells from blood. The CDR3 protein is CASSPSTNNEQFF. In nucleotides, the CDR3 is TGCGCCAGCAGCCCGTCGACCAACAATGAGCAGTTCTTC.